Following are 30 T cell receptor beta chains from one sample sequenced in a study of CD8 T cells in ankylosing spondylitis. TCRdb reprocessed the 5' RACE reads with MiXCR, giving one entry per CDR3 protein. The table has 250,000 to 350,000 distinct CDR3 sequences, approximately 20% seen once. The material sequenced was blood, either unsorted or a sorted T cell fraction (not recorded which). Receptor source: a male donor with ankylosing spondylitis or in good health (not recorded which).

This chain links TRBV2 with TRBJ1-4, with D unclear. Germline-derived CDR1 and CDR2 are SNHLY and FYNNEI. V lost 8 bases, J lost 13 bases, and 17 bases lay in between. The CDR3 length is 12 residues. The CDR3 coding sequence is TGTGCCAGCCAGCAGCAGGCAGAGGGACTGTTTTTT. Its protein product is CASQQQAEGLFF.

This clonotype was seen just once. This chain joins TRBV5-1 and TRBJ1-1; D call uncertain. Germline V gene lookup returns CDR1 SGHRS and CDR2 YFSETQ. V was clipped by 0 bases and J by 1 base, with 7 bases between them. The CDR3 runs to 14 residues. CDR3 in DNA: TGCGCCAGCAGCTTGGACAGCCAGAACACTGAAGCTTTCTTT. Translating gives CASSLDSQNTEAFF.

This clonotype was recorded at least ten times. The rearrangement joins TRBV29-1 to TRBJ2-7; perhaps TRBD2 as D (7 bases). CDR3 length: 15 residues. Germline V gene data show CDR1 as SQVTM and CDR2 as ANQGSEA. Trimming cost V 5 bases and J 4 bases, with 21 bases left between them. Here the CDR3 reads CSVKGGIGQRYEQYV. CDR3 in DNA: TGCAGCGTTAAGGGGGGGATCGGACAGAGGTACGAGCAGTACGTC.

J is TRBJ2-1 and V is TRBV18; TRBD2 aligns across 8 bases. The germline CDR1 and CDR2 sequences are KGHSH and LQKENI. The CDR3 runs to 16 residues. Trimming cost V 4 bases and J 1 base; bases outside gene matches: 6. CDR3 residues: CASSLAGPQSYNEQFF. CDR3 DNA sequence: TGTGCCAGCTCACTAGCGGGGCCCCAATCCTACAATGAGCAGTTCTTC. Based on the CDR3 plus reference TRBV18 and TRBJ2-1, the full variable domain is NAGVMQNPRHLVRRRGQEARLRCSPMKGHSHVYWYRQLPEEGLKFMVYLQKENIIDESGMPKERFSAEFPKEGPSILRIQQVVRGDSAAYFCASSLAGPQSYNEQFFGPGTRLTVL.

The chain has TRBV20-1 and TRBJ2-5; D may be TRBD2 (7 bases). Trimming removed 6 bases from V and 5 bases from J, with 19 bases in between. The CDR3 runs 14 residues. Germline lookup yields CDR1 DFQATT and CDR2 SNEGSKA (reference sequence). The CDR3 DNA is TGCAGTGCCACACGGGGGGCGGCGGTGGAGACCCAGTACTTC. It encodes CSATRGAAVETQYF.

The rearrangement links TRBV12-3 or TRBV12-4 to TRBJ2-2; 7 positions match TRBD2. V lost 1 base to trimming and J lost 7 bases; unmatched junction nucleotides: 9. This CDR3 has 16 amino acids. CDR3 sequence (DNA): TGTGCCAGCAGTTTAGGGCTAGCGGCCTTGGGCGGGGAGCTGTTTTTT. It yields the protein CASSLGLAALGGELFF.

For the CDR3, the DNA is TGTGCCAGCAGCACGGACCTCTATGAAAAACTGTTTTTT. Translated, it gives CASSTDLYEKLFF. The rearrangement links TRBV7-2 to TRBJ1-4; D gene ambiguous. The CDR3 spans 13 residues. Trimming took 5 bases from V and 6 from J, leaving 10 bases between them. Germline V gene lookup returns CDR1 SGHTA and CDR2 FQGNSA.

V is TRBV20-1 and J is TRBJ1-3, with a tentative D call TRBD1 (6 bases). This CDR3 region has 18 residues. Germline V CDR1 and CDR2: DFQATT, SNEGSKA (reference sequence). V dropped 3 bases and J dropped 0 bases, with 21 bases sitting between them. DNA for the CDR3: TGCAGTGCTAGCGCCGAGGACAGCGAGTTAATCTCTGGAAACACCATATATTTT. This translates into CSASAEDSELISGNTIYF.

The rearrangement links TRBV7-9 to TRBJ1-2; D uncertain. The CDR3 contains 14 residues. In germline, CDR1 is SEHNR, CDR2 FQNEAQ (reference sequence). The germline V and J ends were trimmed by 2 bases and 4 bases, with 11 bases remaining between them. CDR3 sequence (DNA): TGTGCCAGCAGCTTAATTGAGGGAGCCTATGGCTACACCTTC. Amino acids: CASSLIEGAYGYTF.

This clonotype has a count of ten or more. A much larger clonotype is one base distant, so this may be a read error. V is TRBV5-1 and J is TRBJ2-5; D not resolved. Looked up from germline, CDR1 is SGHRS and CDR2 is YFSETQ. The V gene lost 4 bases and the J gene lost 1 base, with 2 bases spanning the gap. This CDR3 is built from 11 residues. The CDR3 DNA reads as TGCGCCAGCAGCACCCAAGAGACCCAGTACTTC. Amino acid sequence: CASSTQETQYF.

The V and J genes are TRBV3-1 and TRBJ2-3; 10 bases match TRBD1. Losses at the gene ends were 7 bases for V and 5 bases for J; bases not matched to a gene: 15. The CDR3 spans 17 residues. Germline-derived CDR1 and CDR2 are LGHDT and YNNKEL (reference sequence). Here the CDR3 reads CASTPALGQGFEDTQYF. In nucleotides, the CDR3 is TGTGCCAGCACCCCAGCCCTGGGACAGGGGTTCGAAGATACGCAGTATTTT.

This clonotype was seen only a few times. The chain joins TRBV6-4 to TRBJ2-3, with 9 bases identical to TRBD2. Germline CDR1 is MRHNA and CDR2 is SNTAGT. Trimming cost V 3 bases and J 1 base; bases outside gene matches: 5. There are 16 residues in the CDR3. The chain's CDR3 is CASSDRASGGTDTQYF. CDR3 nucleotides: TGTGCCAGCAGTGATCGGGCTAGCGGGGGCACAGATACGCAGTATTTT.

This clonotype was detected a few times. The chain joins TRBV7-6 to TRBJ2-2; TRBD2 matches at 12 bases. CDR3 length: 16 residues. CDR1 SGHVS and CDR2 FNYEAQ come from the germline V gene. Trimming took 5 bases from V and 3 from J; bases not matched to a gene: 4. The CDR3: CASSMTSGSHTGELFF. The DNA for the CDR3 is TGTGCCAGCAGCATGACTAGCGGGAGTCACACCGGGGAGCTGTTTTTT.

This clonotype was observed a few times. The chain uses TRBV10-3 and TRBJ2-2; tentative D call: TRBD2 (6 bases). Germline CDR1 reads ENHRY; CDR2 reads SYGVKD. This CDR3 has 14 amino acids. Trimming shortened V by 6 bases and J by 3 bases, and 11 bases separated the two germline ends. In nucleotides, the CDR3 is TGTGCCATCAGCCGCCGACTAGACACCGGGGAGCTGTTTTTT. It codes for CAISRRLDTGELFF.

J is TRBJ2-3 and V is TRBV27; D call uncertain. CDR1 and CDR2 from the germline V gene are MNHEY and SMNVEV (reference sequence). This CDR3 is built from 16 residues. V was shortened by 4 bases and J by 1 base, with 15 bases between the two germline ends. The CDR3 is CASSSRPSRRTDTQYF. For the CDR3, the DNA is TGTGCCAGCAGTTCCCGGCCAAGCAGACGCACAGATACGCAGTATTTT.

The V and J genes are TRBV20-1 and TRBJ2-3; 11 bases map to TRBD2. This CDR3 has 16 amino acids. Trimming removed 2 bases from V and 4 bases from J; junction bases left unmatched: 8. CDR1 is DFQATT, CDR2 SNEGSKA, per germline (reference sequence). The DNA for the CDR3 is TGCAGTGCTAGACCACCGACTAGCGGGACGTCAGATACGCAGTATTTT. Amino acid sequence: CSARPPTSGTSDTQYF.

Many counts were recorded for this clonotype. The V and J genes are TRBV27 and TRBJ1-5; no definite D call. V lost 2 bases, J lost 1 base, and 3 bases lay in between. CDR3 length: 13 amino acids. Per the germline V gene, CDR1 is MNHEY and CDR2 is SMNVEV (reference sequence). CDR3 coding DNA: TGTGCCAGCAGTTTAAAGAGCAATCAGCCCCAGCATTTT. It is translated as CASSLKSNQPQHF.

In this sample, this clonotype turned up once. This chain links TRBV9 with TRBJ2-5; TRBD1 matches at 7 bases. This CDR3 is 17 amino acids long. The germline V gene encodes CDR1 SGDLS and CDR2 YYNGEE. V lost 2 bases to trimming and J lost 2 bases; unmatched junction nucleotides: 12. CDR3: CASSVSGRTGVQETQYF. CDR3 nucleotides: TGTGCCAGCAGCGTCAGTGGCAGGACAGGCGTTCAAGAGACCCAGTACTTC.

This clonotype was detected only a few times. This chain uses TRBV11-2 with TRBJ1-5, with unresolved D. The CDR3 is 13 amino acids. Trimming shortened V by 1 base and J by 5 bases, and 6 bases separated the two germline ends. Germline CDR1 reads SGHAT; CDR2 reads FQNNGV. The CDR3 bases are TGTGCCAGCAGCTTAGTCCCTTATCAGCCCCAGCATTTT. Its protein product is CASSLVPYQPQHF.

The rearrangement links TRBV5-1 to TRBJ2-2; 9 nucleotides agree with TRBD2. The CDR3 is 16 residues long. The germline V gene has CDR1 SGHRS and CDR2 YFSETQ. The V and J ends lost 1 base and 6 bases, in that order; junction bases with no gene match: 7. The CDR3 nucleotides are TGCGCCAGCAGCTTGCCCCTAGCGGGAAACGCCGGGGAGCTGTTTTTT. It specifies CASSLPLAGNAGELFF.

In its sample, this clonotype was seen a few times. The chain employs TRBV10-1 and TRBJ2-2; D might be TRBD1 (6 bases). This CDR3 is built from 13 residues. Germline CDR1 WNHNN, CDR2 SYGVQD (reference sequence). The V and J ends lost 5 bases and 7 bases respectively, with 11 bases between them. The CDR3 region has the DNA TGCGCCAGCAGTAACAGGGAGATCGGGGAGCTGTTTTTT. Its protein product is CASSNREIGELFF.

This clonotype was observed at least ten times. V usage is TRBV4-1 and J usage is TRBJ1-4; TRBD1 aligns across 9 bases. The germline gives CDR1 MGHRA, CDR2 YSYEKL. The length of the CDR3 is 16 residues. Unmatched junction bases numbered 9, after V lost 0 bases and J lost 10 bases. CDR3 in DNA: TGCGCCAGCAGCCAAGATACCGGGACAGGGTCGAGAAAACTGTTTTTT. Residues: CASSQDTGTGSRKLFF.

A few counts support this clonotype. CDR3 nucleotide sequence: TGTGCCGCGGGGGAGACAGCCGGGGTCGGGGATTCACCCCTCCACTTT. Translation gives CAAGETAGVGDSPLHF. The chain carries TRBV6-1 and TRBJ1-6; TRBD1 might be the D (5 bases). The germline V and J ends were trimmed by 11 bases and 8 bases, with 25 bases remaining between them. Germline V gene lookup returns CDR1 MNHNS and CDR2 SASEGT. The CDR3 extends over 16 amino acids.

J is TRBJ1-1 and V is TRBV11-2, with D hard to call. Germline CDR1 SGHAT, CDR2 FQNNGV. This CDR3 has 15 amino acids. V lost 1 base and J lost 5, with 14 bases in between. In DNA, the CDR3 is TGTGCCAGCAGCTTAGGCCTGGGGTTGGGGACTGAAGCTTTCTTT. It specifies CASSLGLGLGTEAFF.

This clonotype was found many times. This chain links TRBV2 with TRBJ1-5; TRBD1 is a possible D gene (6 bases). There are 12 residues in the CDR3. V was clipped by 9 bases and J by 5 bases, with 11 bases between them. The V gene's germline CDR1 is SNHLY and CDR2 FYNNEI. The CDR3 sequence is CASKQGDQPQHF. CDR3 sequence (DNA): TGTGCCAGTAAACAGGGCGATCAGCCCCAGCATTTT.

This chain joins TRBV28 and TRBJ2-3; D unclear. The CDR3 loop spans 14 amino acids. Germline-derived CDR1 and CDR2 are MDHEN and SYDVKM. The ends were cut back, 4 bases at V and 0 bases at J, with 8 bases in the middle. CDR3 region: CASSSPGSTDTQYF. CDR3 coding DNA: TGTGCCAGCAGTTCTCCCGGGAGCACAGATACGCAGTATTTT.

The gene calls are TRBV5-1 and TRBJ2-1, with D hard to call. The V end was cut by 2 bases, the J end by 5 bases, with 11 bases between. Germline CDR1 is SGHRS and CDR2 is YFSETQ. There are 14 residues in the CDR3. Here the CDR3 DNA reads TGCGCCAGCAGCTTAACGGCAGTTGACAATGAGCAGTTCTTC. Protein: CASSLTAVDNEQFF.

The chain recombines TRBV5-1 with TRBJ2-3; 12 nucleotides match TRBD2. V was pared by 1 base and J by 2 bases, with 11 bases of the junction left unmatched. Germline lookup yields CDR1 SGHRS and CDR2 YFSETQ. The CDR3 contains 19 residues. CDR3 sequence: CASSLMGLAGTRNTDTQYF. The CDR3 DNA is TGCGCCAGCAGCTTGATGGGACTAGCGGGTACCCGTAACACAGATACGCAGTATTTT.

This chain connects TRBV20-1 to TRBJ2-5; TRBD2 matches at 9 bases. The junction had 0 bases not matched to a gene; V was cut back by 0 bases and J by 7 bases. CDR3 size: 12 residues. Germline V gene data show CDR1 as DFQATT and CDR2 as SNEGSKA (reference sequence). CDR3 in amino acids: CSARERGGTQYF. CDR3 sequence (DNA): TGCAGTGCTAGAGAGCGGGGGGGGACCCAGTACTTC.

V usage is TRBV11-2 and J usage is TRBJ2-2; D unresolved. The germline V gene has CDR1 SGHAT and CDR2 FQNNGV. The CDR3 sequence is 14 residues long. The V and J ends lost 2 bases and 4 bases respectively, with 8 bases between them. CDR3 protein: CASSLLATTGELFF. The CDR3 bases are TGTGCCAGCAGCTTACTGGCTACCACCGGGGAGCTGTTTTTT. Full variable domain (remainder filled in from reference TRBV11-2 and TRBJ2-2): EAGVAQSPRYKIIEKRQSVAFWCNPISGHATLYWYQQILGQGPKLLIQFQNNGVVDDSQLPKDRFSAERLKGVDSTLKIQPAKLEDSAVYLCASSLLATTGELFFGEGSRLTVL.